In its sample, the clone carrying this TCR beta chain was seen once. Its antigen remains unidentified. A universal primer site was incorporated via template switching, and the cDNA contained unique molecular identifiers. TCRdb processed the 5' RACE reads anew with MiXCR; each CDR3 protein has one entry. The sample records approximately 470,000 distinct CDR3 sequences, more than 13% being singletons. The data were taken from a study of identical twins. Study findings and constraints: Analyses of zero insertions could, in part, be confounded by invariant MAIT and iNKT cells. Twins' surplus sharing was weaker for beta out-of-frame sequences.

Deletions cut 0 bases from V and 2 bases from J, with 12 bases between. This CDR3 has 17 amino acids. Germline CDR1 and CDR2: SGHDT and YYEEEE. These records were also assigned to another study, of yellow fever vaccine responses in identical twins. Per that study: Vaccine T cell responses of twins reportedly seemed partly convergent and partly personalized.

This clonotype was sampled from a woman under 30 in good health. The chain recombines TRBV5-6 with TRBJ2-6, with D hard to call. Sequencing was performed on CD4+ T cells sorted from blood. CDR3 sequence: CASSLDLNIAGANVLTF. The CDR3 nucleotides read TGTGCCAGCAGCTTGGACCTAAACATAGCTGGGGCCAACGTCCTGACTTTC.